This TCR beta chain was obtained from a study of shared clonotypes between healthy human individuals (dated by TCRdb to 2020 to 2022). The study in broad terms: The cohort comprised two women and three men aged 18 to 49 years. The study deeply sequenced blood TCR repertoires of about 5 healthy adults to estimate repertoire size and the extent of clonotype sharing between individuals. Libraries were prepared and TCR repertoires were sequenced by different laboratories using diverse techniques, in order to increase sequencing depth and limit assay-specific biases. For each donor, CD4 naive and CD4 memory were each run on three plates, CD8 naive on two plates, and CD8 memory on one plate. Between about 0.85 and 8.9 billion PBMCs per donor were obtained by leukapheresis.

V is cut by 6 bases and J by 4 bases, and the space between the germline ends is 13 bases. Reading the germline V gene gives CDR1 SQVTM and CDR2 ANQGSEA. Measured from the cysteine to the phenylalanine, the CDR3 is 13 residues long. Only the CDR3 DNA is retained, 39 bases long and in frame from the first base. Overall results and qualifications from the work: Sampling was restricted to blood, and TCR repertoires in tissue are likely to differ from TCR repertoires in blood. Sharing across a few donors was observed for about 4.8% of naive CD4, under 4% of naive CD8, 2% to 2.5% of memory CD4, and 0.4% of memory CD8 clonotypes. Rarefaction of sorted-subset datasets indicated incomplete sequencing despite the large sequencing depth. Pairwise subsampling indicated that sequencing depth was expected to affect the degree of clonotype sharing among donors. Higher generation probabilities were observed for clonotypes shared by all four sorted-subset donors than for non-shared clonotypes. Estimated clonotype richness was generally larger for naive than for memory subsets. Because the study included only a small number of donors, the genetic and exposure-history diversity represented was limited.

Donors were healthy HIV-negative adults with no recently reported acute infections or vaccinations. Every donor was a Caucasian adult residing in Nashville, Tennessee, USA. CD4+ T cells were enriched by magnetic negative selection, after which naive cells were positively selected on CD45RA and the negative fraction was taken as the memory subset. Blood was collected by leukapheresis, and PBMCs were isolated by Ficoll-Histopaque density gradient centrifugation and then cryopreserved in liquid nitrogen vapor phase. Analytical flow cytometry was used to check the purity and quantity of each magnetically sorted T cell population. Genomic DNA was isolated from each sorted fraction and quantified by UV absorbance on a Nanodrop 2000c. This clone was counted a single time. Its antigen specificity is not known. Base qualities are not provided; no much larger clone lies one nucleotide away. TCR CDR3 regions were amplified from genomic DNA by multiplex PCR using the deep immunoSEQ assay. Extracted genomic DNA from each cell subset was distributed evenly across all wells of several immunoSEQ 96-well plates, and each plate was treated as a replicate. Each replicate PCR for sorted subsets received about 180 ng genomic DNA, equal to 30,000 or so T cell genomes. Purified libraries were measured with a Qubit 3.0 fluorometer, size-checked on a Bioanalyzer 2100, and measured again with the KAPA Library Quantification kit. Each immunoSEQ 96-well plate was sequenced on its own single-read 150-cycle Illumina NextSeq 550 flow cell. The paper's processing steps were these. Because only junctional sequences without quality scores were contained in the immunoSEQ output, filtering matching that applied to full-length reads could not be performed. To assign V/J genes and CDR3, sequences were annotated against IMGT germline references using PyIR, a Python wrapper for IgBLAST v1.9. Reads were removed for weak V/J assignments (E-value above 1e-6), missing CDR3, stop codons, out-of-frame junctions, or ambiguous translated residues. V3J clonotypes were defined as sequences sharing an identical inferred V gene, J gene, and CDR3 amino acid sequence. Percentage overlap between repertoires was calculated by dividing the number of shared unique clonotypes by the size of the smaller repertoire. Repertoire richness was assessed with RTK rarefaction, the Chao1 estimator, and Recon v2.1 estimates of unobserved clonotypes. Generation probabilities for all TCRbeta clonotypes obtained by the gDNA method from a handful of donors were computed using OLGA. What TCRdb holds here is the immuneACCESS table cut down to in-frame rearrangements. Part of the clones is not present; checked against another copy, under half of the missing clones reflect an unresolved V gene, and the others are unexplained. That table furnishes V, J and clone size, whereas the DNA furnished D and trimming. The sample contains about 1.4 million clones, roughly 96% of them found a single time. The ten largest clones take up approximately 1.2% of the sample.

The source of this sequence is a man aged 25 to 40 in good health. The specimen was naive CD4+ T cells sorted from blood. The label giving this sample's cell subset or site can be read as: CD45RA+ positively selected. Recombination connected TRBV29-1 to TRBJ2-1, with the D segment possibly TRBD1 or TRBD2, each aligning over 5 bases. The CDR3 here reads CSVWGYVYNEQFF. At the DNA level, the sequence is TGCAGCGTGTGGGGGTACGTATACAATGAGCAGTTCTTC.